This is a list of T cell receptor beta chains from one sample in a study of post-analysis software for immune sequencing data. In TCRdb, the PCR reads were re-called with MiXCR into one record per CDR3 protein. Counted here are roughly 410,000 distinct CDR3 sequences, about a third occurring once; the ten biggest clones make up 10% to 15%. What was sequenced was blood. These receptors were taken from a girl aged 5-17 years with multiple sclerosis. The CDR3 runs from the conserved cysteine through the conserved F or W. Each record gives: J gene, clone size, V gene, D gene, CDR3 DNA, CDR3 protein. D genes are given only for firm matches. Some rows have no size entry. The others give once, few or many, or a class for an expanded clone.

>TRBJ2-1|-|TRBV20-1|TRBD2
TGCAGTGCTCCCGATTTAGCGGGGGGCTACTACAATGAGCAGTTCTTC
CSAPDLAGGYYNEQFF
>TRBJ2-6|few|TRBV18|-
TGTGCCAGCTCAACTCCCCGGGACAAAAGCGTGAACGTCCTGACTTTC
CASSTPRDKSVNVLTF
>TRBJ2-7|-|TRBV7-2|-
TGTGCCAGCAGCTGGGGACTGCCCTCCTACGAGCAGTACTTC
CASSWGLPSYEQYF
>TRBJ2-6|few|TRBV6-2/TRBV6-3|-
TGTGCCAGCAGCTCACCCAGGATCGGGGCCAACGTCCTGACTTTC
CASSSPRIGANVLTF
>TRBJ2-3|-|TRBV18|-
TGTGCCAGCTCACCAGTTCGTAGCACAGATACGCAGTATTTT
CASSPVRSTDTQYF
>TRBJ2-3|many|TRBV27|-
TGTGCCAGCAGTCCGGGTGTGCAAGATACGCAGTATTTT
CASSPGVQDTQYF
>TRBJ2-1|-|TRBV11-2|-
TGTGCCAGCAGCTTAGGCGACGCGGGGGCCGGCGGTGAGCAGTTCTTC
CASSLGDAGAGGEQFF
>TRBJ2-1|few|TRBV20-1|TRBD2
TGCAGTGCTAAGGGACTAGCGGGGCAGAGCTCCTACAATGAGCAGTTCTTC
CSAKGLAGQSSYNEQFF
>TRBJ2-1|few|TRBV20-1|TRBD2
TGCAGTGCTAGTCGAGATCGGAGCGGGGGGGCGTGGGATGAGCAGTTCTTC
CSASRDRSGGAWDEQFF
>TRBJ2-3|few|TRBV7-2|TRBD2
TGTGCCAGCAGCCCGGCCCTGGGAGGGTTGGGAGATACGCAGTATTTT
CASSPALGGLGDTQYF
>TRBJ1-2|few|TRBV10-3|-
TGTGCCATCAGTGATCGGGACACCGTAAGATATGGCTACACCTTC
CAISDRDTVRYGYTF
>TRBJ1-2|few|TRBV6-1|-
TGTGCCAGCAGTGTGGGGACGGCCCCTACTGGCTACACCTTC
CASSVGTAPTGYTF
>TRBJ2-3|-|TRBV6-5|TRBD2
TGTGCCAGCCGCCTGGCGGGGGGGCTTACAGATATGCAGTATTTT
CASRLAGGLTDMQYF
>TRBJ2-7|-|TRBV11-3|-
TGTGCCAGCAGCTTAGGATTAGGGGAAGACGACGAGCAGTACTTC
CASSLGLGEDDEQYF
>TRBJ2-1|-|TRBV7-9|-
TGTGCCAGCAGCCCGACCTCCCTTGATGAGCAGTTCTTC
CASSPTSLDEQFF
>TRBJ1-1|few|TRBV10-3|-
TGTGCCATCAGTGAGTCGAACACTGGAGCTTTCTTT
CAISESNTGAFF
>TRBJ2-5|-|TRBV7-9|-
TGTGCCAGCAGCCCTCAAGGTTCGGGGCAGTACTTC
CASSPQGSGQYF
>TRBJ2-5|few|TRBV19|TRBD2
TGTGCCAGTAGTATACTAGCGGGGCTAGAGACCCAGTACTTC
CASSILAGLETQYF
>TRBJ2-1|few|TRBV6-5|-
TGTGCTTCTCAGAAGGCCCGGTACAATGAGCAGTTCTTC
CASQKARYNEQFF
>TRBJ2-1|-|TRBV9|-
TGTGCCAGCAGCGTAGTCGGGGGCGCCTACAATGAGCAGTTCTTC
CASSVVGGAYNEQFF
>TRBJ2-7|-|TRBV4-1|-
TGCGCCAGCAGCCAAAGGGACGGTCCGGGACTGGCACCCTACGAGCAGTACTTC
CASSQRDGPGLAPYEQYF